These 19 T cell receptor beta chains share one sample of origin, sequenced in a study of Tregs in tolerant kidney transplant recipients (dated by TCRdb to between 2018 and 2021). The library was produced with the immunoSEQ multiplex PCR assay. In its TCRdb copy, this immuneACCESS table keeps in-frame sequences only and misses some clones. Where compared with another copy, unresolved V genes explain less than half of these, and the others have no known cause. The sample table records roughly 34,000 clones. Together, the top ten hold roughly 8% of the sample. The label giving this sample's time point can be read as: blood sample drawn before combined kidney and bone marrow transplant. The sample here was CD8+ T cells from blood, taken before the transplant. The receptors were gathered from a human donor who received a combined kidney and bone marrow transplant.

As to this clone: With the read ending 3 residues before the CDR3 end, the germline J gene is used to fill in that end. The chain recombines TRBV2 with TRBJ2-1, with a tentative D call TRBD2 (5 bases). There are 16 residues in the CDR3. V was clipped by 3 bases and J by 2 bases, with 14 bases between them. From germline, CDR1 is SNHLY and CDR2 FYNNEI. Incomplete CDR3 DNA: TGTGCCAGCAGTGACCCACTAGTTCGGGCCTACAATGAG. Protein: CASSDPLVRAYNE. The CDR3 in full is CASSDPLVRAYNEQFF.

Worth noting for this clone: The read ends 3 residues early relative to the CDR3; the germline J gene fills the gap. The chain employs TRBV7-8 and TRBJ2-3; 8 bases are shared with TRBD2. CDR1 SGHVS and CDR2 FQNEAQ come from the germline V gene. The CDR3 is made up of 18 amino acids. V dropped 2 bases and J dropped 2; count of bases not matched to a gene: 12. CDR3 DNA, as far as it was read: TGTGCCAGCAGCTTACTAGCGGGCGCTGCTCGGGACACAGATACG. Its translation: CASSLLAGAARDTDT. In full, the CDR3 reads CASSLLAGAARDTDTQYF.

The part of the CDR3 DNA that was read is TGTGCCAGTAGTCTCGGACAGGGGGCTTACGTGAACACTGAA. Encoded protein: CASSLGQGAYVNTE. The whole CDR3 sequence reads CASSLGQGAYVNTEAFF. The rearrangement links TRBV19 to TRBJ1-1, with 11 bases lining up with TRBD1. The CDR3 end falls 3 residues outside the read, so it is completed with the germline J gene. The germline V gene has CDR1 LNHDA and CDR2 SQIVND (reference sequence). With V trimmed by 5 bases and J by 0 bases, 8 bases remained unmatched. CDR3 length: 17 amino acids.

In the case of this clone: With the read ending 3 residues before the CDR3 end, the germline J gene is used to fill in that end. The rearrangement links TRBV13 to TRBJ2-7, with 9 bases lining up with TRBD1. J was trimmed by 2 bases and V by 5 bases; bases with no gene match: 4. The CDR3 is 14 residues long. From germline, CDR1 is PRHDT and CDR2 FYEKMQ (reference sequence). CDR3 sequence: CASSVGTGPYEQYF. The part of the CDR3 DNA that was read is TGTGCCAGCAGCGTCGGGACAGGGCCCTACGAG.

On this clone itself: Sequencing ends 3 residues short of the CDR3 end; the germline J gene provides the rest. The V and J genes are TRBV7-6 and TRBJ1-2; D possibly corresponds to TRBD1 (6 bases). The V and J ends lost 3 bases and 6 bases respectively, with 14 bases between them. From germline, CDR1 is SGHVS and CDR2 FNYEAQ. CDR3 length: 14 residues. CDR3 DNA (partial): TGTGCCAGCAGCTTGGATACAGGGTACGATGGC. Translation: CASSLDTGYDG. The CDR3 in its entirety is CASSLDTGYDGYTF. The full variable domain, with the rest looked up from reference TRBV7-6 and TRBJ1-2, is GAGVSQSPRYKVTKRGQDVALRCDPISGHVSLYWYRQALGQGPEFLTYFNYEAQQDKSGLPNDRFSAERPEGSISTLTIQRTEQRDSAMYRCASSLDTGYDGYTFGSGTRLTVV.

The CDR3 sequence: CASTSTDTQYF. Incomplete CDR3 DNA: TGTGCCAGCACTAGCACAGATACG. This chain connects TRBV6-2 or TRBV6-3 to TRBJ2-3, with no clear D. The CDR3 end falls 3 residues outside the read, so it is completed with the germline J gene. CDR1 and CDR2 (germline): MNHEY, SVGEGT. This CDR3 contains 11 residues. V was cut by 7 bases and J by 0 bases, with 2 bases left in between.

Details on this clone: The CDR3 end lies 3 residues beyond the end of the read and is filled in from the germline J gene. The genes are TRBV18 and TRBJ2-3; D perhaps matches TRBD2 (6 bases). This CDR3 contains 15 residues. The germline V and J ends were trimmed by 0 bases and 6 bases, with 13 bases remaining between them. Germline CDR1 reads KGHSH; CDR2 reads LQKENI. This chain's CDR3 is CASSPPTTSTDTQYF. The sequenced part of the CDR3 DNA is TGTGCCAGCTCACCACCGACGACTAGTACTGATACG.

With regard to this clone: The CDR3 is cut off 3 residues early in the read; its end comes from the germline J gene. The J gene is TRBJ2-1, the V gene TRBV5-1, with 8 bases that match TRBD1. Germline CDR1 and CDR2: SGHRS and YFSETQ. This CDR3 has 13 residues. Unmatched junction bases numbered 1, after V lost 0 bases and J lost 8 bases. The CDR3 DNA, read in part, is TGCGCCAGCAGCTTGGGACAGGGGTATGAG. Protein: CASSLGQGYE. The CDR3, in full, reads CASSLGQGYEQFF.

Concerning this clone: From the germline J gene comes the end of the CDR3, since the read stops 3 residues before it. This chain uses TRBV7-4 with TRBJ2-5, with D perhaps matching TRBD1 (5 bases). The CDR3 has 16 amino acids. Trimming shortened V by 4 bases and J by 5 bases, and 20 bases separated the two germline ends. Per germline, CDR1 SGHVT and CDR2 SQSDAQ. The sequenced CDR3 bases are TGTGCCAGCAGCTCGACCAGGACCGGTAAGGGGGAGACC. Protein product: CASSSTRTGKGET. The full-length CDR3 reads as CASSSTRTGKGETQYF. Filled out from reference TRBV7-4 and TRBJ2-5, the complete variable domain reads GAGVSQSPRYKVAKRGRDVALRCDSISGHVTLYWYRQTLGQGSEVLTYSQSDAQRDKSGRPSGRFSAERPERSVSTLKIQRTEQGDSAVYLCASSSTRTGKGETQYFGPGTRLLVL.

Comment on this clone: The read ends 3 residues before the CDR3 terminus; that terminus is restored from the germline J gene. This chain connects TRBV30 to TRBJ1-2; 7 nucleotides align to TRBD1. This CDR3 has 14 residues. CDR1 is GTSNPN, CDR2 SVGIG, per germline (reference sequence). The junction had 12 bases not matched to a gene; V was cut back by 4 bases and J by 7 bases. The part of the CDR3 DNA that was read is TGTGCCTGGAAAGGGGGCCTTGATCCGGGTGGC. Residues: CAWKGGLDPGG. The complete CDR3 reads CAWKGGLDPGGYTF.

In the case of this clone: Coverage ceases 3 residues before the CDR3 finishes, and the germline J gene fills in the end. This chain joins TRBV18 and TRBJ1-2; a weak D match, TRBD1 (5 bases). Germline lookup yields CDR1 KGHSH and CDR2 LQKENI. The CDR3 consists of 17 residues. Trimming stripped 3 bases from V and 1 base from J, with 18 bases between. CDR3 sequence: CASSPSGFAGGNYGYTF. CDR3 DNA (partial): TGTGCCAGCTCACCCTCAGGGTTTGCCGGTGGTAACTATGGC.

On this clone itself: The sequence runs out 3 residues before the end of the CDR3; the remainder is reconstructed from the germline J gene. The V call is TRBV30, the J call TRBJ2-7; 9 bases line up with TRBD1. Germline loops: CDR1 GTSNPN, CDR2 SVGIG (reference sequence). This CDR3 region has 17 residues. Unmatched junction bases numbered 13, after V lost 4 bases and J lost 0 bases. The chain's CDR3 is CAWTTLRGTGSSYEQYF. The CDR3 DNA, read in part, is TGTGCCTGGACCACCCTTCGGGGGACAGGGAGCTCCTACGAG. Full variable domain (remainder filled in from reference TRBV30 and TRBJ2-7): SQTIHQWPATLVQPVGSPLSLECTVEGTSNPNLYWYRQAAGRGLQLLFYSVGIGQISSEVPQNLSASRPQDRQFILSSKKLLLSDSGFYLCAWTTLRGTGSSYEQYFGPGTRLTVT.

CDR3 DNA, as far as it was read: TGTGCCATCAGTGAGCCGCTAGCGGGGGGGTTTGTCTACGAG. It codes for CAISEPLAGGFVYE. The entire CDR3 protein is CAISEPLAGGFVYEQYF. This sequence joins TRBV10-3 and TRBJ2-7, with 12 positions matching TRBD2. The read terminates 3 residues before the CDR3 end, so the remaining end is supplied by the germline J gene. This CDR3 has 17 amino acids. Germline V gene lookup returns CDR1 ENHRY and CDR2 SYGVKD. Trimming removed 2 bases from V and 3 bases from J; junction bases left unmatched: 8.

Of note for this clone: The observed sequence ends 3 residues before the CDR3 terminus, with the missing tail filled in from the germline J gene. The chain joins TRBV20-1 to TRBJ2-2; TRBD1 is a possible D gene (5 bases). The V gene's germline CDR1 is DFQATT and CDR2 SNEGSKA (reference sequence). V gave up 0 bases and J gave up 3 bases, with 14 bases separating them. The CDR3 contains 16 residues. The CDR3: CSARERTRRYTGELFF. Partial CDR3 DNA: TGCAGTGCTAGAGAAAGGACAAGGCGATACACCGGGGAG.

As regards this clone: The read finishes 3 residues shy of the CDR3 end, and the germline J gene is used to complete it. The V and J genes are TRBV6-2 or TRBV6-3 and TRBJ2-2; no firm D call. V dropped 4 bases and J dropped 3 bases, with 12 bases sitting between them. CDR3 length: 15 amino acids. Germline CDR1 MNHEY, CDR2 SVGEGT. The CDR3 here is CASSSLPYHTGELFF. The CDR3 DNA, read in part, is TGTGCCAGCAGTTCCCTCCCCTACCACACCGGGGAG.

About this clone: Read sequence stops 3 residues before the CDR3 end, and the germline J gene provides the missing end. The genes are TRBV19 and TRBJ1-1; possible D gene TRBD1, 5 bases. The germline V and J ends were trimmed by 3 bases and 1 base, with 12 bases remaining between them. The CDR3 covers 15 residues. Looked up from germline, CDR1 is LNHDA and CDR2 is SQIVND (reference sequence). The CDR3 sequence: CASSIGGDANTEAFF. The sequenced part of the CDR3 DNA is TGTGCCAGTAGTATTGGGGGGGACGCGAACACTGAA.

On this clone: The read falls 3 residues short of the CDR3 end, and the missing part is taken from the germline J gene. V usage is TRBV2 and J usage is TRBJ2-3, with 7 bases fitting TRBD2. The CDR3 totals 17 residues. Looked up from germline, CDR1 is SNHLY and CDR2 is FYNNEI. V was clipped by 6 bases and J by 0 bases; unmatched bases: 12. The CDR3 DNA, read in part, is TGTGCCAGCAGCGCTACCCCTAGCGGCCCTAGCACAGATACG. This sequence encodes CASSATPSGPSTDT. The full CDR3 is CASSATPSGPSTDTQYF. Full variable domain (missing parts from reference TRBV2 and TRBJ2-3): EPEVTQTPSHQVTQMGQEVILRCVPISNHLYFYWYRQILGQKVEFLVSFYNNEISEKSEIFDDQFSVERPDGSNFTLKIRSTKLEDSAMYFCASSATPSGPSTDTQYFGPGTRLTVL.

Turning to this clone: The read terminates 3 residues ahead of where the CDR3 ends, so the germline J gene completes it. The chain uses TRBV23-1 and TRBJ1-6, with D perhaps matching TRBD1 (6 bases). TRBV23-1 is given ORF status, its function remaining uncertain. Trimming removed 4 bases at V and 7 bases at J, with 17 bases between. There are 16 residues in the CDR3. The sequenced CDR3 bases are TGCGCCAGCAGTCTTAACAGGGACCCCTTAAATTCACCC. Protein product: CASSLNRDPLNSP. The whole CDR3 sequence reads CASSLNRDPLNSPLHF.

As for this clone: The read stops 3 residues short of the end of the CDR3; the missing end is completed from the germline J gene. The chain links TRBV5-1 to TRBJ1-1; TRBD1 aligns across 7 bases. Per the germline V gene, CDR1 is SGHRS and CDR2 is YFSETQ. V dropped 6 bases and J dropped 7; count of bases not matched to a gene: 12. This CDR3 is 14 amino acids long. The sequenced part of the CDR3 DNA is TGCGCCAGCAAAATGTTAGAGACAGGGTTTGAA. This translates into CASKMLETGFE. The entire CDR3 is CASKMLETGFEAFF.